This T cell receptor beta chain was retrieved from a study of Graves' ophthalmopathy and Graves' hyperthyroidism. Study-level results: Blood repertoires reportedly contained most expanded thyroid clonotypes above 0.001 frequency.

This clonotype was seen ten or more times. What it recognizes is unknown. Researchers took RNA transcripts and amplified TCR beta CDR3 regions from them. Second-round multiplex PCR followed a first-round RT-PCR using HTBI primers. TCRdb called the multiplex PCR reads again in MiXCR, with one record for every CDR3 protein. The sample consists of 300,000 to 400,000 distinct CDR3 sequences, about a sixth of them appearing once. The ends were cut back, 6 bases at V and 4 bases at J, with 15 bases in the middle. The CDR3 loop spans 15 amino acids. The germline V gene has CDR1 SGHVS and CDR2 FQNEAQ. This TCR was sampled from an adult woman with stable Graves' hyperthyroidism. The chain carries TRBV7-8 and TRBJ2-2, with D perhaps TRBD1 or TRBD2 (5 bases each). Sequenced: peripheral blood. In DNA form, the CDR3 reads TGTGCCAGCAGTTGGGGACGGGTGGGCACCGGGGAGCTGTTTTTT. Translation: CASSWGRVGTGELFF.